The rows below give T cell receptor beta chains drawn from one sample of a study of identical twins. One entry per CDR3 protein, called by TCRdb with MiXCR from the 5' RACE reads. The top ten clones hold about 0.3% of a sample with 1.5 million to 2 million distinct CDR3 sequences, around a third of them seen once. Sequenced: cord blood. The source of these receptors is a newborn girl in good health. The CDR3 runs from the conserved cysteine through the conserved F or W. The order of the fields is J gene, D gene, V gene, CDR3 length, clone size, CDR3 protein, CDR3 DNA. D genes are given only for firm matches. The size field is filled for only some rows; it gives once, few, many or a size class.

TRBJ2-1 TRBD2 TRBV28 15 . CASRSGLAGDNEQFF TGTGCCAGCAGGTCGGGACTAGCGGGAGATAATGAGCAGTTCTTC
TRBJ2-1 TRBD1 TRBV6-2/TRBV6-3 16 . CASSYDRTGLGDEEFF TGTGCCAGCAGTTACGATAGGACAGGGTTAGGGGATGAGGAGTTCTTC
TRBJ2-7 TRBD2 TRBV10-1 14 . CASSAAGLALEQYF TGCGCCAGCAGTGCCGCGGGACTAGCCCTCGAGCAGTACTTC
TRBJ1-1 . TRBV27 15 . CASSPSINRNTEAFF TGTGCCAGCAGTCCATCGATAAACAGGAACACTGAAGCTTTCTTT
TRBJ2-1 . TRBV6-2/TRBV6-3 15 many CASSWDINSYNEQFF TGTGCCAGCAGTTGGGATATCAACTCCTACAATGAGCAGTTCTTC
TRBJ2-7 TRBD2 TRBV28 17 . CAGSSSPFGRARDEQYF TGTGCCGGCAGCTCCTCCCCGTTCGGGAGGGCCAGGGATGAGCAGTACTTC
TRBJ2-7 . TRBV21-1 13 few CASSSHLSYEQYF TGTGCCAGCAGCTCGCACCTCTCCTACGAGCAGTACTTC
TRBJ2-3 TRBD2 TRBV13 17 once CASSKRTSGWAIDTQYF TGTGCCAGCAGCAAAAGGACTAGCGGGTGGGCCATAGATACGCAGTATTTT
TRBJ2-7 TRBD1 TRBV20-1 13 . CSAQGLSTSEQYF TGCAGTGCACAGGGGCTATCGACCTCCGAGCAGTACTTC
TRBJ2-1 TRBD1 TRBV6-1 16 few CASSVALQGAYNEQFF TGTGCCAGCAGTGTCGCGTTGCAGGGGGCCTACAATGAGCAGTTCTTC
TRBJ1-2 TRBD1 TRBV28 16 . CASSPLRDRGDYGYTF TGTGCCAGCAGTCCCCTCCGGGACAGGGGGGACTATGGCTACACCTTC
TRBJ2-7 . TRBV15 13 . CATSLDTSYEQYF TGTGCCACCAGCCTCGACACCTCCTACGAGCAGTACTTC
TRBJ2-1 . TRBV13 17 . CASSRYLGTSPRGEQFF TGTGCCAGCAGCCGATATCTTGGGACTTCGCCGAGGGGTGAGCAGTTCTTC
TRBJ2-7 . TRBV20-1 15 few CSASTGFSSSYEQYF TGCAGTGCTAGCACAGGTTTCTCCAGCTCCTACGAGCAGTACTTC
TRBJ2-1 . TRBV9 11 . CASSGRERQFF TGTGCCAGCAGCGGACGGGAGAGGCAGTTCTTC
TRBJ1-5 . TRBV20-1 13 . CSARAGSERPQHF TGCAGTGCTAGAGCGGGGTCCGAAAGGCCCCAGCATTTT
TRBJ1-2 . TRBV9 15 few CASSVTPGTHYGYTF TGTGCCAGCAGCGTGACCCCCGGGACACACTATGGCTACACCTTC
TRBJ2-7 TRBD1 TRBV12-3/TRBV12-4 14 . CASSDRDRTFEQYF TGTGCCAGCAGTGACCGGGACAGGACATTCGAGCAGTACTTC
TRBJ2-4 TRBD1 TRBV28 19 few CASSSILRPTGEGKNIQYF TGTGCCAGCAGCTCCATCTTAAGACCCACAGGGGAAGGGAAAAACATTCAGTACTTC
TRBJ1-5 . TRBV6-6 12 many CASRGGNQPQHF TGTGCCAGTCGGGGGGGCAATCAGCCCCAGCATTTT
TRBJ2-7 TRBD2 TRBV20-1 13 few CSARVPGLGEQYF TGCAGTGCTAGGGTCCCGGGACTAGGAGAGCAGTACTTC
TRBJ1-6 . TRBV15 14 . CATSGDRQGSPLHF TGTGCCACCAGCGGAGATCGGCAGGGTTCACCCCTCCACTTT
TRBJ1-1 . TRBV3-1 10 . CASEGSEAFF TGTGCCAGCGAGGGGTCTGAAGCTTTCTTT
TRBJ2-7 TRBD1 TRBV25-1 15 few CASSGDSHPYYEQYF TGTGCCAGCAGTGGGGACAGCCACCCCTACTACGAGCAGTACTTC
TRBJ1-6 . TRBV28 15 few CASSLPQSGNSPLHF TGTGCCAGCAGTTTACCCCAATCGGGAAATTCACCCCTCCACTTT
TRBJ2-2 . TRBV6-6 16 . CASSELQGGRTGELFF TGTGCCAGCAGTGAGCTGCAAGGAGGGCGGACCGGGGAGCTGTTTTTT
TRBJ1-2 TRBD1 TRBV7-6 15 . CASSLAGTGVKGYTF TGTGCCAGCAGCTTAGCCGGGACAGGGGTAAAGGGCTACACCTTC
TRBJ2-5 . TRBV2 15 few CASNSGAADQETQYF TGTGCCAGCAATTCAGGGGCCGCGGACCAAGAGACCCAGTACTTC
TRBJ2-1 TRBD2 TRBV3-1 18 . CASSQEVTSGRVLNEQFF TGTGCCAGCAGCCAAGAAGTGACTAGCGGGAGGGTTTTGAATGAGCAGTTCTTC
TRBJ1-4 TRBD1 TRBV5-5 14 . CASTYRGRNEKLFF TGTGCCAGCACCTACAGGGGGCGCAATGAAAAACTGTTTTTT
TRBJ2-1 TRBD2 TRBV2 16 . CASSATSGSSYNEQFF TGTGCCAGCAGCGCGACTAGCGGGAGTTCCTACAATGAGCAGTTCTTC
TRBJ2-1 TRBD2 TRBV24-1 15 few CATSVDQREGNEQFF TGTGCCACCAGTGTTGACCAGCGGGAAGGCAATGAGCAGTTCTTC
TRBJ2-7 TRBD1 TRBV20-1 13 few CSASRAGGYEQYF TGCAGTGCTTCAAGGGCAGGGGGATACGAGCAGTACTTC
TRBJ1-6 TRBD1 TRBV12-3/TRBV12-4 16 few CASSSGTGGTNSPLHF TGTGCCAGCAGTTCTGGGACAGGGGGTACAAATTCACCCCTCCACTTT
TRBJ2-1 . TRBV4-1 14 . CASSSRTRDNEQFF TGCGCCAGCAGCTCCCGGACCCGCGACAATGAGCAGTTCTTC
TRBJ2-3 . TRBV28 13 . CASRGYLGHSQYF TGTGCCTCCAGGGGTTACTTAGGCCATTCGCAGTATTTT
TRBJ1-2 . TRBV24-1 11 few CATSDPDGYTF TGTGCCACCAGTGATCCGGATGGCTACACCTTC
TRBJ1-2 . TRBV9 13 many CASSVDRNYGYTF TGTGCCAGCAGCGTAGACAGGAACTATGGCTACACCTTC
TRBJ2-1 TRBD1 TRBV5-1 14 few CASSLWRTGDEQFF TGCGCCAGCAGCTTGTGGCGGACAGGGGATGAGCAGTTCTTC
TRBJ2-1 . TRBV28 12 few CASSSLINEQFF TGTGCCAGCAGTTCCTTAATCAATGAGCAGTTCTTC
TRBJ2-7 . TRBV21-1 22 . CASSKKSPLGFESLLTYNEQYF TGTGCCAGTAGCAAAAAAAGCCCCCTCGGATTCGAATCCTTATTAACCTACAATGAGCAGTACTTC
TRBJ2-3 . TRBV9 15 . CAGGLRASSTDTQYF TGTGCCGGCGGCCTCCGGGCTAGCTCCACAGATACGCAGTATTTT
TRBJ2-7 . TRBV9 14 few CASSVNLASYEQYF TGTGCCAGCAGCGTAAATCTAGCCTCCTACGAGCAGTACTTC
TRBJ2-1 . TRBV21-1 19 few CASSKAGGGLAAPNNEQFF TGTGCCAGCAGCAAAGCGGGTGGGGGACTAGCGGCACCGAACAATGAGCAGTTCTTC
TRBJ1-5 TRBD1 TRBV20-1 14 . CSAKLQGVEQPQHF TGCAGTGCTAAATTACAGGGGGTAGAACAGCCCCAGCATTTT